The next 20 T cell receptor beta chains were all read from a single sample in a study of blood T cell repertoires in COVID-19. Assay used: immunoSEQ multiplex PCR; TCRdb lists only in-frame clones, some missing. The table lists more than 250,000 clones, over 75% of them singletons, with less than 6% in the top ten. The sequencing sample was made of PBMCs or T cells enriched from blood (not recorded which). These receptors came from a woman aged 25 to 45 who had recovered from COVID-19.

The rearrangement links TRBV5-8 to TRBJ1-5, with TRBD1 as a possible D gene (6 bases). Trimming left V 4 bases short and J 4 bases short, with 12 bases between. This CDR3 region has 14 residues. Germline loops: CDR1 SGHTS, CDR2 YDEGEE. The CDR3 reads CASSARDTNQPQHF. In DNA form, the CDR3 reads TGTGCCAGCAGCGCCCGGGACACAAATCAGCCCCAGCATTTT.

J is TRBJ2-7 and V is TRBV7-9; TRBD2 matches at 7 bases. V was clipped by 4 bases and J by 3 bases; unmatched bases: 3. Germline lookup yields CDR1 SEHNR and CDR2 FQNEAQ (reference sequence). The CDR3 contains 13 residues. The CDR3 coding sequence is TGTGCCAGCAGCTCACCGGGGGGCTACGAGCAGTACTTC. Translated: CASSSPGGYEQYF.

The chain has TRBV25-1 and TRBJ1-2; TRBD1 is a possible D gene (5 bases). The CDR3 sequence is 13 residues long. The germline V gene encodes CDR1 MGHDK and CDR2 SYGVNS. Trimming removed 3 bases at V and 7 bases at J, with 12 bases between. In DNA form, the CDR3 reads TGTGCCAGCAGTGATTTGTGGGGGGGTGGCTACACCTTC. Translating gives CASSDLWGGGYTF.

This clone was observed a single time. Written as DNA, the CDR3 is TGTGCCAGCAGCTTCCGCCCCAAGAAAGGGGACTATGGCTACACCTTC. It specifies CASSFRPKKGDYGYTF. V usage is TRBV5-4 and J usage is TRBJ1-2, with a weak D call TRBD1 (5 bases). V lost 2 bases and J 3 bases, leaving 17 bases between the germline ends. CDR1 SGHNT and CDR2 YYREEE come from the germline V gene (reference sequence). This CDR3 has 16 amino acids.

The genes are TRBV25-1 and TRBJ1-4; perhaps TRBD1 as D (6 bases). V was clipped by 2 bases and J by 3 bases, with 10 bases between them. Germline V gene data show CDR1 as MGHDK and CDR2 as SYGVNS. CDR3 length: 15 residues. The CDR3 protein is CASSERTAANEKLFF. The CDR3 DNA follows: TGTGCCAGCAGTGAACGGACAGCAGCTAATGAAAAACTGTTTTTT.

The chain is built from TRBV6-1 and TRBJ1-3; D not certain. CDR3 length: 15 amino acids. CDR1 is MNHNS and CDR2 is SASEGT in the germline V gene. V gave up 0 bases and J gave up 0 bases, with 6 bases separating them. The CDR3 here is CASSEAESSGNTIYF. CDR3 coding DNA: TGTGCCAGCAGTGAAGCTGAGAGCTCTGGAAACACCATATATTTT.

V and J are TRBV5-4 and TRBJ1-1; tentatively, D is TRBD1 (6 bases). The germline gives CDR1 SGHNT, CDR2 YYREEE (reference sequence). This CDR3 contains 16 residues. Trimming took 3 bases from V and 1 from J, leaving 16 bases between them. As DNA, the CDR3 is TGTGCCAGCAGCTCTCCTCCGGGACAACCGAACACTGAAGCTTTCTTT. Translating it yields CASSSPPGQPNTEAFF. The full variable domain, completed using reference TRBV5-4 and TRBJ1-1, is ETGVTQSPTHLIKTRGQQVTLRCSSQSGHNTVSWYQQALGQGPQFIFQYYREEENGRGNFPPRFSGLQFPNYSSELNVNALELDDSALYLCASSSPPGQPNTEAFFGQGTRLTVV.

This clone appeared once. This chain links TRBV5-1 with TRBJ1-2, with D maybe TRBD1 (6 bases). Germline CDR1 SGHRS, CDR2 YFSETQ. This CDR3 spans 13 amino acids. V gave up 4 bases and J gave up 4 bases, with 11 bases separating them. The CDR3 sequence: CASSPQTGYGYTF. The CDR3 nucleotides read TGCGCCAGCAGCCCACAGACAGGCTATGGCTACACCTTC.

V and J are TRBV6-2 or TRBV6-3 and TRBJ1-2; TRBD1 aligns across 8 bases. V dropped 2 bases and J dropped 7; count of bases not matched to a gene: 3. Germline values: CDR1 MNHEY, CDR2 SVGEGT. CDR3 size: 13 residues. The CDR3 DNA is TGTGCCAGCAGTTACCGGACAGGGCCTGGCTACACCTTC. Residues: CASSYRTGPGYTF.

This chain joins TRBV7-2 and TRBJ1-5; no clear D gene. V was trimmed by 6 bases and J by 10 bases, leaving 13 bases between them. Looked up from germline, CDR1 is SGHTA and CDR2 is FQGNSA. The CDR3 runs 12 residues. CDR3 in DNA: TGTGCCAGCAGGCAGACGGGTGGACCCCAGCATTTT. Protein product: CASRQTGGPQHF. The whole variable domain, remainder taken from reference TRBV7-2 and TRBJ1-5, is GAGVSQSPSNKVTEKGKDVELRCDPISGHTALYWYRQSLGQGLEFLIYFQGNSAPDKSGLPSDRFSAERTGGSVSTLTIQRTQQEDSAVYLCASRQTGGPQHFGDGTRLSIL.

The gene calls are TRBV6-2 or TRBV6-3 and TRBJ2-1; a weak D match, TRBD2 (6 bases). The length of the CDR3 is 13 residues. The germline V gene has CDR1 MNHEY and CDR2 SVGEGT. V shed 5 bases and J shed 2 bases, with 7 bases lying between them. The CDR3: CASSGLTYNEQFF. The CDR3 nucleotides are TGTGCCAGCAGTGGACTAACCTACAATGAGCAGTTCTTC.

A word on this clone: The junction departs from the called germline gene at one end, perhaps through a read error. The chain carries TRBV4-1 and TRBJ2-5; D not resolved. Germline CDR1 and CDR2: MGHRA and YSYEKL. The CDR3 spans 14 residues. The CDR3 is CATSRPSDQETQYF. As DNA, the CDR3 is TGCGCCACCAGCCGGCCATCCGACCAAGAGACCCAGTACTTC.

The chain is built from TRBV2 and TRBJ1-6; the D gene is possibly TRBD1 (6 bases). The germline V and J ends were trimmed by 3 bases and 3 bases, with 6 bases remaining between them. The CDR3 spans 14 residues. Germline V CDR1 and CDR2: SNHLY, FYNNEI. This CDR3 reads CASSEGHYNSPLHF. CDR3 nucleotides: TGTGCCAGCAGTGAGGGACACTATAATTCACCCCTCCACTTT. The full variable domain, rest sourced from reference TRBV2 and TRBJ1-6, is EPEVTQTPSHQVTQMGQEVILRCVPISNHLYFYWYRQILGQKVEFLVSFYNNEISEKSEIFDDQFSVERPDGSNFTLKIRSTKLEDSAMYFCASSEGHYNSPLHFGNGTRLTVT.

J is TRBJ2-4 and V is TRBV19, with D maybe TRBD2 (5 bases). The CDR3 length is 13 residues. V lost 4 bases, J lost 7 bases, and 11 bases lay in between. From germline, CDR1 is LNHDA and CDR2 SQIVND (reference sequence). The CDR3 DNA reads as TGTGCCAGTAGTACGGACCGGGGTAACATTCAGTACTTC. Its translation: CASSTDRGNIQYF.

The chain couples TRBV6-5 to TRBJ2-7; 9 positions match TRBD1. The germline V gene has CDR1 MNHEY and CDR2 SVGAGI. There are 14 residues in the CDR3. After removal of 6 bases from V and 6 bases from J, the junction contained 9 bases not matched to a gene. Here the CDR3 reads CASRVTGQGGEQYF. In nucleotides, the CDR3 is TGTGCCAGCAGGGTTACGGGACAGGGCGGCGAGCAGTACTTC.

V and J are TRBV5-1 and TRBJ2-1; a weak D match, TRBD1 (5 bases). Per the germline V gene, CDR1 is SGHRS and CDR2 is YFSETQ. The CDR3 runs to 13 residues. Trimming took 1 base from V and 7 from J, leaving 9 bases between them. CDR3: CASSLSRANEQFF. DNA for the CDR3: TGCGCCAGCAGCTTGTCCAGGGCGAATGAGCAGTTCTTC.

The rearrangement joins TRBV9 to TRBJ2-1; the match to TRBD2 covers 9 bases. V was pared by 0 bases and J by 1 base, with 5 bases of the junction left unmatched. Germline CDR1 SGDLS, CDR2 YYNGEE. CDR3 size: 17 residues. In nucleotides, the CDR3 is TGTGCCAGCAGCGTAGGGGCTAGCGGGGCGTCCTACAATGAGCAGTTCTTC. It yields the protein CASSVGASGASYNEQFF.

As concerns this clone: This same CDR3 is encoded by further DNA sequences in the sample. The CDR3 nucleotides are TGTGCCAGCAGCCAGGGACAGGATAATTCACCCCTCCACTTT. Residues: CASSQGQDNSPLHF. V usage is TRBV3-1 (or the pseudogene TRBV3-2) and J usage is TRBJ1-6; 8 bases fit TRBD1. V gave up 3 bases and J gave up 5 bases; unmatched junction bases: 0. The CDR3 length is 14 residues. Germline CDR1 is LGHDT and CDR2 is YNNKEL (reference sequence).

This chain links TRBV3-1 (or the pseudogene TRBV3-2) with TRBJ1-5; 8 nucleotides match TRBD1. The CDR3 totals 16 residues. The junction had 3 bases not matched to a gene; V was cut back by 2 bases and J by 0 bases. CDR1 is LGHDT, CDR2 YNNKEL, per germline (reference sequence). CDR3 protein: CASSQRTGHSNQPQHF. The CDR3 DNA sequence: TGTGCCAGCAGCCAACGGACAGGGCATAGCAATCAGCCCCAGCATTTT.

This chain joins TRBV5-1 and TRBJ2-3; the D gene is possibly TRBD2 (7 bases). Between the trimmed V and J ends, which lost 2 bases and 5 bases, there was a span of 15 bases. Germline CDR1 SGHRS, CDR2 YFSETQ. The CDR3 runs to 15 residues. The CDR3: CASSFGGARGDTQYF. The CDR3 DNA follows: TGCGCCAGCAGCTTTGGGGGGGCCCGGGGAGATACGCAGTATTTT.